This T cell receptor (beta chain) was documented in a study of circulating and synovial CD4+ cells in juvenile arthritis. Concerning this clone: Its antigen remains unidentified.

Study-wide results and limits: Traditional Vbeta family usage analysis missed the pathogenic-like versus bulk difference. These repertoires were less diverse than bulk blood CD4 repertoires. CPL and bulk CD4 samples differed at least tenfold in T cell genomes. Measured synovium overlap likely understates the true shared repertoire.

Measured with immunoSEQ multiplex PCR; TCRdb has only the in-frame clones, and not every one. The top ten hold more than 0.15% of the sample, which has about 33,000 clones, roughly 96% seen once. This TCR was sampled from a human donor with juvenile idiopathic arthritis. Sequencing was done on a sample of CD4+ T cells from blood.

CDR3 sequence (DNA): TGCGCCAGCAGCCCATCGTCAGGGGAGACCCAGTACTTC. Protein: CASSPSSGETQYF. The chain uses TRBV4-1 and TRBJ2-5; D possibly corresponds to TRBD1 (5 bases). CDR1 is MGHRA and CDR2 is YSYEKL in the germline V gene. Deletions cut 4 bases from V and 5 bases from J, with 11 bases between. The CDR3 totals 13 residues.